Shown below are 22 T cell receptor beta chains from a single sample sequenced in a study of blood T cells in healthy people across ages. The authors ran a second PCR of roughly 6 to 12 cycles using a sample-barcoded 5' primer and a J-beta primer mix. TCRdb re-derived calls from the 5' RACE reads in MiXCR, one entry per CDR3 protein. The table records approximately 1,700,000 distinct CDR3 sequences, roughly 43% of them present only once. The specimen sequenced was blood. These receptors were obtained from a human donor in good health.

The genes are TRBV3-1 and TRBJ1-2, with 10 bases that match TRBD1. V lost 2 bases to trimming and J lost 7 bases; unmatched junction nucleotides: 4. The CDR3 consists of 14 residues. Germline V gene data show CDR1 as LGHDT and CDR2 as YNNKEL (reference sequence). The CDR3 sequence: CASSQIRTGGGYTF. CDR3 DNA sequence: TGTGCCAGCAGCCAAATAAGGACAGGGGGTGGCTACACCTTC.

The chain is built from TRBV7-9 and TRBJ2-1; no clear D gene. The germline V gene encodes CDR1 SEHNR and CDR2 FQNEAQ (reference sequence). V lost 3 bases and J lost 6, with 9 bases in between. The CDR3 extends over 13 amino acids. The CDR3 nucleotides are TGTGCCAGCAGCTTTTTAGAGGTCAATGAGCAGTTCTTC. Its protein is CASSFLEVNEQFF.

The V and J genes are TRBV24-1 and TRBJ1-2, with D hard to call. The CDR3 consists of 13 residues. The ends were cut back, 3 bases at V and 6 bases at J, with 10 bases in the middle. Germline CDR1 KGHDR, CDR2 SFDVKD. CDR3 residues: CATSDEGGNGYTF. The CDR3 DNA is TGTGCCACCAGTGATGAAGGCGGAAATGGCTACACCTTC.

The chain has TRBV10-3 and TRBJ1-2; possible D gene TRBD1, 5 bases. The germline CDR1 and CDR2 sequences are ENHRY and SYGVKD. This CDR3 contains 15 residues. Deletions cut 3 bases from V and 2 bases from J, with 13 bases between. CDR3 bases: TGTGCCATCAGTGAAGGGGAGGGGCGAAACTATGGCTACACCTTC. It encodes CAISEGEGRNYGYTF.

This chain connects TRBV7-2 to TRBJ1-1; D unresolved. Trimming stripped 5 bases from V and 11 bases from J, with 15 bases between. This CDR3 is built from 12 residues. CDR1 and CDR2 from the germline V gene are SGHTA and FQGNSA. The CDR3 DNA follows: TGTGCCAGCAGCCCTCGACACGCGGGGGCTTTCTTT. It specifies CASSPRHAGAFF.

This rearrangement joins TRBV25-1 to TRBJ1-6; a possible D gene is TRBD1 (6 bases). Germline assignment: CDR1 MGHDK and CDR2 SYGVNS. Trimming removed 8 bases at V and 9 bases at J, with 14 bases between. This CDR3 has 13 residues. CDR3 residues: CASARDMGSPLHF. CDR3 nucleotide sequence: TGTGCCAGCGCCCGGGACATGGGTTCACCCCTCCACTTT.

This sequence joins TRBV27 and TRBJ2-7; D unclear. Trimming shortened V by 5 bases and J by 2 bases, and 13 bases separated the two germline ends. This CDR3 has 14 residues. CDR1 is MNHEY and CDR2 is SMNVEV in the germline V gene (reference sequence). This CDR3 is CASSPDDMTYEQYF. The CDR3 DNA reads as TGTGCCAGCAGTCCGGACGACATGACCTACGAGCAGTACTTC.

As regards this clonotype: The junction shows a germline mismatch at one end, possibly a read error. The V gene is TRBV6-2 or TRBV6-3, the J gene TRBJ2-5; tentative D call: TRBD1 (5 bases). CDR3 size: 15 residues. CDR1 is MNHEY and CDR2 is SVGEGT in the germline V gene. CDR3 sequence reads: CAGSYSDSYQETQYF. The CDR3, as DNA: TGTGCCGGCAGTTATTCAGACAGCTACCAAGAGACCCAGTACTTC.

Worth noting for this clonotype: A junction end diverges from the germline sequence, so it may reflect a read error. The chain is built from TRBV12-3 or TRBV12-4 and TRBJ1-2; D gene ambiguous. This CDR3 has 14 residues. The CDR3 nucleotides read TGTGCCGGCAGTTCTTCCCTCACGATCTATGGCTACACCTTC. Encoded protein: CAGSSSLTIYGYTF.

This clonotype was seen once. The chain recombines TRBV5-1 with TRBJ2-1, with 7 bases aligning to TRBD2. V trimming: 6 bases; J trimming: 0 bases; junction bases outside the gene matches: 6. Germline V gives CDR1 SGHRS, CDR2 YFSETQ. This CDR3 is 15 amino acids long. CDR3 amino acids: CASTARGDSYNEQFF. CDR3 nucleotides: TGCGCCAGCACAGCCCGGGGGGACTCCTACAATGAGCAGTTCTTC.

The chain combines TRBV5-6 with TRBJ1-2; D perhaps matches TRBD1 (5 bases). V dropped 3 bases and J dropped 2 bases, with 11 bases sitting between them. CDR3 length: 14 residues. The germline V gene encodes CDR1 SGHDT and CDR2 YYEEEE. CDR3 DNA: TGTGCCAGCAGCTGGGACGGCGTGAACTATGGCTACACCTTC. Its protein is CASSWDGVNYGYTF. Complete variable domain (other parts from reference TRBV5-6 and TRBJ1-2): DAGVTQSPTHLIKTRGQQVTLRCSPKSGHDTVSWYQQALGQGPQFIFQYYEEEERQRGNFPDRFSGHQFPNYSSELNVNALLLGDSALYLCASSWDGVNYGYTFGSGTRLTVV.

This chain links TRBV15 with TRBJ2-7, with 9 positions matching TRBD1. Germline V CDR1 and CDR2: LNHNV, YYDKDF (reference sequence). With V trimmed by 2 bases and J by 4 bases, 6 bases remained unmatched. This CDR3 is 15 amino acids long. The CDR3 loop reads CATSRSRTGAYEQYF. CDR3 coding DNA: TGTGCCACCAGCAGATCTCGGACAGGGGCGTACGAGCAGTACTTC.

This clonotype came up many times. The chain combines TRBV10-3 with TRBJ2-7; possibly TRBD1 for D (5 bases). Germline V lookup: CDR1 ENHRY, CDR2 SYGVKD. This CDR3 has 13 amino acids. Trimming removed 7 bases from V and 0 bases from J, with 10 bases in between. CDR3 residues: CAITRTPSYEQYF. The CDR3 coding sequence is TGTGCCATCACCAGGACACCCTCCTACGAGCAGTACTTC.

This clonotype was seen only a few times. J is TRBJ2-7 and V is TRBV20-1; 12 bases line up with TRBD2. The CDR3 consists of 14 residues. The germline CDR1 and CDR2 sequences are DFQATT and SNEGSKA (reference sequence). J was trimmed by 2 bases and V by 5 bases; bases with no gene match: 4. The CDR3 nucleotides read TGCAGTGCTTCCACTAGCGGGGGGCCCTACGAGCAGTACTTC. Translating gives CSASTSGGPYEQYF.

The V gene is TRBV29-1, the J gene TRBJ2-3; D perhaps matches TRBD2 (7 bases). Germline V gene data show CDR1 as SQVTM and CDR2 as ANQGSEA. V was cut by 3 bases and J by 3 bases, with 13 bases left in between. This CDR3 has 14 residues. The CDR3 loop reads CSVDGRGGTDTQYF. The CDR3 DNA sequence: TGCAGCGTTGACGGCAGGGGAGGGACAGATACGCAGTATTTT.

The chain joins TRBV25-1 to TRBJ1-2; no reliable D call. V lost 0 bases, J lost 6 bases, and 8 bases lay in between. CDR3 length: 13 residues. Germline values: CDR1 MGHDK, CDR2 SYGVNS. CDR3: CASSEYFGNGYTF. In DNA form, the CDR3 reads TGTGCCAGCAGTGAATATTTCGGCAATGGCTACACCTTC.

V and J are TRBV12-3 or TRBV12-4 and TRBJ1-4; unclear D gene. The CDR3 totals 11 residues. Trimming left V 2 bases short and J 11 bases short, with 6 bases between. CDR3 nucleotides: TGTGCCAGCAGTTTAATTGGGAAACTGTTTTTT. Its protein is CASSLIGKLFF.

In this sample, this clonotype turned up many times. V and J are TRBV7-9 and TRBJ2-1; TRBD2 aligns across 7 bases. J was trimmed by 2 bases and V by 2 bases; bases with no gene match: 6. The CDR3 covers 16 residues. CDR1 is SEHNR and CDR2 is FQNEAQ in the germline V gene (reference sequence). In DNA form, the CDR3 reads TGTGCCAGCAGCTTATCCCTGGCGGGGGCCTACAATGAGCAGTTCTTC. This sequence encodes CASSLSLAGAYNEQFF.

The V gene is TRBV5-5, the J gene TRBJ2-1; TRBD1 agrees at 7 bases. This CDR3 has 15 amino acids. Germline V gene sequence: CDR1 SGHKS, CDR2 YYEKEE (reference sequence). Trimming took 4 bases from V and 6 from J; bases not matched to a gene: 10. CDR3 in DNA: TGTGCCAGCAGCAGGCACCGGGACAGCGGCAATGAGCAGTTCTTC. It codes for CASSRHRDSGNEQFF.

This clonotype was seen only a few times. V is TRBV28 and J is TRBJ2-3, with 9 positions matching TRBD1. The ends lost 7 bases at V and 7 bases at J; junction bases unmatched: 9. The CDR3 is 14 amino acids. From germline, CDR1 is MDHEN and CDR2 SYDVKM. Here the CDR3 DNA reads TGTGCCAGCACGTACGGGACAGGGCTACATACGCAGTATTTT. It is translated as CASTYGTGLHTQYF.

This sequence joins TRBV10-3 and TRBJ1-2; weak D call: TRBD1 (5 bases). This CDR3 contains 13 residues. Germline loops: CDR1 ENHRY, CDR2 SYGVKD. V lost 2 bases and J 3 bases, leaving 7 bases between the germline ends. The CDR3 bases are TGTGCCATCAGTGAGGGGGACCACTATGGCTACACCTTC. It encodes CAISEGDHYGYTF.

The chain has TRBV20-1 and TRBJ2-4, with 7 bases fitting TRBD2. The DNA end is more similar to TRBJ2-7, so the J call may be wrong. This CDR3 contains 14 residues. From germline, CDR1 is DFQATT and CDR2 SNEGSKA (reference sequence). As DNA, the CDR3 is TGCAGTGCAGCGAGGGCGGGGGTCTCCTACGAGCAGTACTTC. Amino acid sequence: CSAARAGVSYEQYF.